A selection of T cell receptor beta chains follows, all from one sample in a study of cytomegalovirus exposure and HLA in healthy donors. Data came from immunoSEQ multiplex PCR; TCRdb stores just in-frame clones and leaves some out. The data hold fewer than 120,000 clones, with approximately 88% observed a single time. Input material: PBMCs. These receptors all come from a woman between 25 and 40 years old in good health and CMV-seropositive. Each CDR3 is given with its conserved first and last residue. The order of the fields is clone size, J gene, V gene, D gene, CDR3 protein, CDR3 DNA. D genes are given only for firm matches. Rows give clone size only sometimes, using once, few, many, or a class for an expanded clone.

. | TRBJ2-3 | TRBV5-1 | . | CATSLGQSTDTQYF | TGCGCCACCTCTTTAGGACAGAGCACAGATACGCAGTATTTT
few | TRBJ2-7 | TRBV6-1 | . | CASSATGSYEQYF | TGTGCCAGCAGTGCTACAGGGTCCTACGAGCAGTACTTC
. | TRBJ2-7 | TRBV19 | TRBD2 | CASSMGTSGYEQYF | TGTGCCAGTAGTATGGGGACTAGCGGCTACGAGCAGTACTTC
. | TRBJ2-1 | TRBV7-6 | TRBD2 | CASSFSGGAGDEQFF | TGTGCCAGCAGCTTTAGCGGGGGGGCTGGGGATGAGCAGTTCTTC
. | TRBJ2-3 | TRBV18 | TRBD1 | CASSPITGTGGTDTQYF | TGTGCCAGCTCACCAATTACCGGGACAGGGGGTACAGATACGCAGTATTTT
. | TRBJ1-2 | TRBV7-6 | . | CASSLGGTDGYTF | TGTGCCAGCAGCTTAGGAGGTACCGATGGCTACACCTTC
once | TRBJ2-7 | TRBV7-8 | TRBD1 | CASSLAGQEREQYF | TGTGCCAGCAGCTTAGCGGGACAGGAGAGAGAGCAGTACTTC
. | TRBJ2-1 | TRBV6-5 | TRBD2 | CASERGGPYNEQFF | TGTGCCAGCGAACGCGGGGGGCCTTACAATGAGCAGTTCTTC
. | TRBJ2-7 | TRBV5-1 | TRBD1 | CASSLYRPRDRGFYEQYF | TGCGCCAGCAGCTTGTACCGACCCCGGGACAGGGGGTTTTACGAGCAGTACTTC
. | TRBJ2-1 | TRBV29-1 | . | CSTQGRAYNEQFF | TGCAGCACGCAGGGGAGGGCCTACAATGAGCAGTTCTTC
. | TRBJ2-7 | TRBV2 | . | CASSEQGPSYEQYF | TGTGCCAGCAGTGAACAGGGGCCCTCCTACGAGCAGTACTTC
. | TRBJ2-4 | TRBV7-9 | . | CASSLEFAGRWGGIQYF | TGTGCCAGCAGCTTAGAATTTGCGGGGCGGTGGGGAGGCATTCAGTACTTC
. | TRBJ1-2 | TRBV7-2 | . | CASRQGYGYTF | TGTGCCAGCAGGCAGGGATACGGCTACACCTTC